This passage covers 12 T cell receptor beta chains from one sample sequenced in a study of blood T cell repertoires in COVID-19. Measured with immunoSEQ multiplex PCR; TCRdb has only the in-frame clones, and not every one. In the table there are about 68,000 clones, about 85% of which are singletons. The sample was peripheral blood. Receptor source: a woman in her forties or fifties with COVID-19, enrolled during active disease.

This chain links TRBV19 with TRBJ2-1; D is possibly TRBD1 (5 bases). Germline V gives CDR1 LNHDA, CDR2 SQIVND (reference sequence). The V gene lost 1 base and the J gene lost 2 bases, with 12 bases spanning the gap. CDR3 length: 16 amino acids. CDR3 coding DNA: TGTGCCAGTAGTATAGGGTTCAGGGCGACCTACAATGAGCAGTTCTTC. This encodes CASSIGFRATYNEQFF. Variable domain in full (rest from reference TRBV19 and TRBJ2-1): DGGITQSPKYLFRKEGQNVTLSCEQNLNHDAMYWYRQDPGQGLRLIYYSQIVNDFQKGDIAEGYSVSREKKESFPLTVTSAQKNPTAFYLCASSIGFRATYNEQFFGPGTRLTVL.

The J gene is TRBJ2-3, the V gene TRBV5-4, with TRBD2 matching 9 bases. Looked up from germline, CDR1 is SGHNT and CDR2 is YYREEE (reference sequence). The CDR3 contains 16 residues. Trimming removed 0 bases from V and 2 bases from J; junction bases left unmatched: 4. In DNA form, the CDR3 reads TGTGCCAGCAGCTTGGAAGGCGGGAGGGCCACAGATACGCAGTATTTT. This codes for CASSLEGGRATDTQYF.

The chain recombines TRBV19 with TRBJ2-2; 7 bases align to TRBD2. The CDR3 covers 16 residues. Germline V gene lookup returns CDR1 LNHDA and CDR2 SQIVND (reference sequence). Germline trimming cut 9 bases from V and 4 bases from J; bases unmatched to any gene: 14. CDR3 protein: CASKTWEGRTTGELFF. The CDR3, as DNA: TGTGCCAGCAAGACCTGGGAGGGCCGGACCACCGGGGAGCTGTTTTTT.

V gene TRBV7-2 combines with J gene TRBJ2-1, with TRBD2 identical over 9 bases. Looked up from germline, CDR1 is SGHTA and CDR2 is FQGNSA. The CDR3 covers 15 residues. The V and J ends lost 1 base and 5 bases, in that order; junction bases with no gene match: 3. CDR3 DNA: TGTGCCAGCAGCTTAGGGACTAGCGTAAACAATGAGCAGTTCTTC. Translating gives CASSLGTSVNNEQFF.

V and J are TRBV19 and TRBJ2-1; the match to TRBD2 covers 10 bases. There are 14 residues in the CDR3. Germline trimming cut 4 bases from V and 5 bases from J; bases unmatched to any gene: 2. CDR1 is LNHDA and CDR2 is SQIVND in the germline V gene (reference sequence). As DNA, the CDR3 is TGTGCCAGTAGTAAAGGACTAGCGGACAATGAGCAGTTCTTC. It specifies CASSKGLADNEQFF.

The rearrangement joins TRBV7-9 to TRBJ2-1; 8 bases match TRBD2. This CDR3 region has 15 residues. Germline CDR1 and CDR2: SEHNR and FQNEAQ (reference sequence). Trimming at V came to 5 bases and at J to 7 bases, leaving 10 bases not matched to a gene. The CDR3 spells CASSHSGSSGNEQFF. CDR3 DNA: TGTGCCAGCAGCCACAGCGGGAGTTCGGGAAATGAGCAGTTCTTC.

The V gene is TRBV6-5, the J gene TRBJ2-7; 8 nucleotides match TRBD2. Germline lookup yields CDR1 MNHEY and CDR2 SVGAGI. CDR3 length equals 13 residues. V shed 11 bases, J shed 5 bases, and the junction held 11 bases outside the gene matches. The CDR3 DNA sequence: TGTGCCGCCGAAGGGACTAGATCCCACGAGCAGTACTTC. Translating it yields CAAEGTRSHEQYF.

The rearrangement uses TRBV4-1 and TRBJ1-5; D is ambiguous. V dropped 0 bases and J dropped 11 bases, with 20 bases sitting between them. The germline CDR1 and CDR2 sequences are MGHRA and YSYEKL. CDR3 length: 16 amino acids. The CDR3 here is CASSQEEVVPGKTQHF. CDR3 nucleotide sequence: TGCGCCAGCAGCCAAGAAGAGGTGGTCCCGGGTAAGACCCAGCATTTT.

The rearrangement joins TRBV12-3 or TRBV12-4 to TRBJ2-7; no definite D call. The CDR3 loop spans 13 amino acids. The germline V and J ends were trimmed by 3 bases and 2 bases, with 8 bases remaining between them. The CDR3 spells CASSLSVTYEQYF. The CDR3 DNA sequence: TGTGCCAGCAGTTTGAGCGTAACCTACGAGCAGTACTTC.

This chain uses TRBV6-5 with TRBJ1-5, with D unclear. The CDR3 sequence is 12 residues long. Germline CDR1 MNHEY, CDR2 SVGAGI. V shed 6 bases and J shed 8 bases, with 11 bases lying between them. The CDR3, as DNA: TGTGCCAGCAGCCCCGGGTTTAAGCCCCAGCATTTT. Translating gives CASSPGFKPQHF.

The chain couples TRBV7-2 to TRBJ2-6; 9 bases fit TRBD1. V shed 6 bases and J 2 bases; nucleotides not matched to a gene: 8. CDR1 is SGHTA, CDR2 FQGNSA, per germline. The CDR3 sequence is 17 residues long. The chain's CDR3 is CASRPGQGLPGANVLTF. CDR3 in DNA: TGTGCCAGCAGGCCGGGACAGGGTCTCCCTGGGGCCAACGTCCTGACTTTC.

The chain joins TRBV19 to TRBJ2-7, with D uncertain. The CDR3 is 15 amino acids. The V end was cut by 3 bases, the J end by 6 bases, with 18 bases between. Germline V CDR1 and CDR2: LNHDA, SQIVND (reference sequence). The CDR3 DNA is TGTGCCAGTAGTATTCGGCTGGCCGTTCCGGGCGAGCAGTACTTC. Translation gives CASSIRLAVPGEQYF.